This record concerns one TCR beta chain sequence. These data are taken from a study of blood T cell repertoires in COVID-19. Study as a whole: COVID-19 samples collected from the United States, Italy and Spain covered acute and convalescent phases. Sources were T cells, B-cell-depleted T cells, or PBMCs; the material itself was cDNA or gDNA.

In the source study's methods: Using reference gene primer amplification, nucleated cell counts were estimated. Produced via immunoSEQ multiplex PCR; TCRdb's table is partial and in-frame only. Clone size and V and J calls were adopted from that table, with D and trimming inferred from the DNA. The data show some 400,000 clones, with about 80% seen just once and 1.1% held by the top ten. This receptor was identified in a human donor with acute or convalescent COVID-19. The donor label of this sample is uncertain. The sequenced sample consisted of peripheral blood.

CDR3 coding DNA: TGTGCCAGCAGGGACAGCTATGGCTACACCTTC. This translates into CASRDSYGYTF. The V and J genes are TRBV6-5 and TRBJ1-2, with D tentatively TRBD1 (6 bases). V lost 6 bases and J 4 bases, leaving 6 bases between the germline ends. CDR1 and CDR2 from the germline V gene are MNHEY and SVGAGI. This CDR3 is 11 amino acids long.